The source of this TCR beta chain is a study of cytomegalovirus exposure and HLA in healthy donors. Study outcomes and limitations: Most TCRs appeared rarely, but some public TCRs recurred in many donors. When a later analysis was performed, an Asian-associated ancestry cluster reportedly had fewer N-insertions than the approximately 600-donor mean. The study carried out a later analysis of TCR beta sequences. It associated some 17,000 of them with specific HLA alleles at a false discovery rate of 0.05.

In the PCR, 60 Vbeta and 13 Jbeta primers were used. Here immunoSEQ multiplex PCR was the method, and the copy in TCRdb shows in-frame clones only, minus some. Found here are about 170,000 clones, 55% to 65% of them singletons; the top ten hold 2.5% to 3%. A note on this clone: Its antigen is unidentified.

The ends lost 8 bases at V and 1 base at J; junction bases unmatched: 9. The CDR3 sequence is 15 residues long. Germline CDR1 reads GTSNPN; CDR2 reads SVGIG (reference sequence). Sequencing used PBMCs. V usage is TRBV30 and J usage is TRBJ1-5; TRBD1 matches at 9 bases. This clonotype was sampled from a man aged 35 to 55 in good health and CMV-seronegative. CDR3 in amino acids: CAADVGTGSNQPQHF. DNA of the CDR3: TGTGCCGCGGACGTTGGGACAGGGAGCAATCAGCCCCAGCATTTT.